The subject of this entry is one TCR beta chain. What it binds is unknown. Whoever was chosen for sequencing had shown CD8+CD57+ cell expansion by flow cytometry. Patients were treatment-naive when blood was sampled. Genomic DNA constituted the template upon which TCR beta VDJ and CDR3 profiling was performed. TCRdb ran MiXCR on the reads and lists one entry per CDR3 protein. In the table there are 200,000 to 250,000 distinct CDR3 sequences, approximately 45% of which are singletons. This sample is part of a study of CD8+CD57+ T cells in acquired aplastic anemia. Study information: Sorted CD4+ and CD8+ cells yielded roughly 3 ug of DNA on average.

Study observations and caveats: Comparison of patients with controls identified about 27 shared CD8+ CDR3 sequences. Patients and healthy controls showed no significant CD8+ Simpson's diversity difference.

Sequenced input: sorted CD4+, CD8+, or CD8+CD57+ T cells (not recorded which) from PBMCs. This receptor was obtained from a human donor with aplastic anemia.

The CDR3 loop is CASSSRTESSYEQYF. In DNA, the CDR3 is TGTGCCAGCAGCTCCAGGACAGAAAGCTCCTACGAGCAGTACTTC. The rearrangement links TRBV7-2 to TRBJ2-7, with TRBD1 as a possible D gene (6 bases). CDR3 size: 15 residues. With 4 bases removed from V and 0 bases from J, the gap between germline ends came to 13 bases. CDR1 is SGHTA, CDR2 FQGNSA, per germline.